Following are 5 T cell receptor beta chains from one sample sequenced in a study of Siglec-9 on CD8 T cells in melanoma. The assay was immunoSEQ multiplex PCR, and TCRdb's table has in-frame clones only and misses some. The sample has about 36,000 clones; around 81% are singletons. Sequencing input: Siglec-9- CD8+ T cells sorted from blood. These receptors all come from a human donor in good health.

The table lists this clone with a count of one. The rearrangement uses TRBV19 and TRBJ2-3; the D gene is possibly TRBD1 (6 bases). Germline V gene data show CDR1 as LNHDA and CDR2 as SQIVND (reference sequence). The CDR3 extends over 14 amino acids. The V gene lost 2 bases and the J gene lost 5 bases, with 11 bases spanning the gap. CDR3 nucleotide sequence: TGTGCCAGTAGTATACCAGGGGAAAAAGATACGCAGTATTTT. It encodes CASSIPGEKDTQYF.

This clone appeared a single time. The rearrangement uses TRBV6-5 and TRBJ1-1; 8 positions match TRBD1. Germline V gene lookup returns CDR1 MNHEY and CDR2 SVGAGI. The CDR3 is 13 amino acids. J was trimmed by 6 bases and V by 5 bases; bases with no gene match: 5. This CDR3 is CASSAGQGPEAFF. DNA for the CDR3: TGTGCCAGCAGTGCCGGACAGGGCCCTGAAGCTTTCTTT.

V usage is TRBV7-9 and J usage is TRBJ2-3; D may be TRBD1 (6 bases). V shed 5 bases and J shed 6 bases, with 12 bases lying between them. Germline V CDR1 and CDR2: SEHNR, FQNEAQ (reference sequence). This CDR3 has 13 residues. The CDR3: CASSAGVSDTQYF. Here the CDR3 DNA reads TGTGCCAGCAGCGCAGGGGTCTCGGATACGCAGTATTTT.

This chain joins TRBV27 and TRBJ2-1; no definite D call. Trimming stripped 0 bases from V and 0 bases from J, with 6 bases between. CDR3 size: 15 residues. Germline V gives CDR1 MNHEY, CDR2 SMNVEV (reference sequence). The CDR3 DNA reads as TGTGCCAGCAGTTTATCGTACAACTCCTACAATGAGCAGTTCTTC. Protein: CASSLSYNSYNEQFF.

The chain couples TRBV7-6 to TRBJ1-1; D might be TRBD1 (6 bases). The germline V gene encodes CDR1 SGHVS and CDR2 FNYEAQ. V was trimmed by 2 bases and J by 1 base, leaving 11 bases between them. The CDR3 totals 15 residues. The CDR3 region is CASSLPEGGNTEAFF. CDR3 nucleotides: TGTGCCAGCAGCTTACCGGAGGGGGGGAACACTGAAGCTTTCTTT. Full variable domain (missing parts from reference TRBV7-6 and TRBJ1-1): GAGVSQSPRYKVTKRGQDVALRCDPISGHVSLYWYRQALGQGPEFLTYFNYEAQQDKSGLPNDRFSAERPEGSISTLTIQRTEQRDSAMYRCASSLPEGGNTEAFFGQGTRLTVV.